The 30 T cell receptor beta chains below were found in one sample sequenced in a study of blood T cell repertoires in COVID-19. Sequencing used immunoSEQ multiplex PCR; TCRdb keeps in-frame clones, though not all of them. The data show over 150,000 clones, around nine tenths seen once. The specimen was peripheral blood. Source of these receptors: a man aged 45-60 years who had recovered from COVID-19.

This chain links TRBV19 with TRBJ2-7, with unresolved D. CDR3 length: 15 amino acids. V gave up 0 bases and J gave up 0 bases, with 9 bases separating them. CDR1 is LNHDA and CDR2 is SQIVND in the germline V gene (reference sequence). CDR3 nucleotides: TGTGCCAGTAGTATAGACGGCGGTTACTCCTACGAGCAGTACTTC. Translating gives CASSIDGGYSYEQYF.

The J gene is TRBJ1-1, the V gene TRBV25-1; 9 bases agree with TRBD1. V trimming: 5 bases; J trimming: 10 bases; junction bases outside the gene matches: 11. Germline assignment: CDR1 MGHDK and CDR2 SYGVNS. The CDR3 runs to 14 residues. CDR3 DNA: TGTGCCAGCAGTACACGGACAGGGGATCGGGGAGCTTTCTTT. Amino acid sequence: CASSTRTGDRGAFF.

The chain recombines TRBV3-1 (or the pseudogene TRBV3-2) with TRBJ2-4, with 7 bases aligning to TRBD1. The germline V gene encodes CDR1 LGHDT and CDR2 YNNKEL (reference sequence). The CDR3 totals 15 residues. V shed 0 bases, J shed 4 bases, and the junction held 3 bases outside the gene matches. CDR3 residues: CASSQDRGSKNIQYF. In DNA, the CDR3 is TGTGCCAGCAGCCAAGACAGGGGGTCAAAAAACATTCAGTACTTC.

This sequence joins TRBV5-6 and TRBJ2-7, with 11 bases aligning to TRBD2. The germline gives CDR1 SGHDT, CDR2 YYEEEE. The V and J ends lost 3 bases and 2 bases, in that order; junction bases with no gene match: 4. The CDR3 totals 15 residues. Written as DNA, the CDR3 is TGTGCCAGCAGCTCACTAGCGGGAGTAACCTACGAGCAGTACTTC. Translating gives CASSSLAGVTYEQYF. Full variable domain (missing parts from reference TRBV5-6 and TRBJ2-7): DAGVTQSPTHLIKTRGQQVTLRCSPKSGHDTVSWYQQALGQGPQFIFQYYEEEERQRGNFPDRFSGHQFPNYSSELNVNALLLGDSALYLCASSSLAGVTYEQYFGPGTRLTVT.

The chain couples TRBV18 to TRBJ2-3; TRBD1 is a possible D gene (5 bases). The V end lost 0 bases, the J end lost 0 bases, and 10 bases lay between the germline ends. Germline CDR1 and CDR2: KGHSH and LQKENI. This CDR3 is built from 16 residues. CDR3 DNA sequence: TGTGCCAGCTCACCACCGGGCAGGGCTAGCACAGATACGCAGTATTTT. Translating it yields CASSPPGRASTDTQYF.

The chain employs TRBV5-1 and TRBJ2-5, with 8 bases matching TRBD1. The CDR3 is 16 amino acids. Germline CDR1 and CDR2: SGHRS and YFSETQ. Losses at the gene ends were 3 bases for V and 4 bases for J; bases not matched to a gene: 11. Here the CDR3 DNA reads TGCGCCAGCAGCTCTCAGGGGGCCGGACTTGGAGAGACCCAGTACTTC. Protein sequence: CASSSQGAGLGETQYF.

This chain links TRBV11-2 with TRBJ2-5; no clear D gene. The CDR3 runs 14 residues. Trimming left V 5 bases short and J 4 bases short, with 14 bases between. Looked up from germline, CDR1 is SGHAT and CDR2 is FQNNGV. In nucleotides, the CDR3 is TGTGCCAGCAGCGACCAGGAAGTCGGAGAGACCCAGTACTTC. Residues: CASSDQEVGETQYF.

CDR3 in DNA: TGTGCCAGCAGTTTATCGTGGACGGGGAAACCCCTCCACTTT. Residues: CASSLSWTGKPLHF. The rearrangement joins TRBV27 to TRBJ1-6; D gene ambiguous. The CDR3 totals 14 residues. V lost 0 bases and J lost 12, with 12 bases in between. Germline CDR1 MNHEY, CDR2 SMNVEV (reference sequence).

The V and J genes are TRBV6-5 and TRBJ1-3; possible D gene TRBD1, 5 bases. CDR1 is MNHEY, CDR2 SVGAGI, per germline. This CDR3 region has 15 residues. The germline V and J ends were trimmed by 6 bases and 0 bases, with 12 bases remaining between them. The CDR3 DNA follows: TGTGCCAGCAGACCTGACAGCCTCTCTGGAAACACCATATATTTT. This sequence encodes CASRPDSLSGNTIYF.

The chain combines TRBV9 with TRBJ1-1; D possibly corresponds to TRBD1 (6 bases). Germline CDR1 reads SGDLS; CDR2 reads YYNGEE. V was cut by 2 bases and J by 4 bases, with 12 bases left in between. The CDR3 covers 14 residues. For the CDR3, the DNA is TGTGCCAGCAGCGTTACAGGGCAGGTCACTGAAGCTTTCTTT. Protein: CASSVTGQVTEAFF.

The J gene is TRBJ2-5, the V gene TRBV19, with D perhaps TRBD1 (6 bases). In germline, CDR1 is LNHDA, CDR2 SQIVND (reference sequence). There are 16 residues in the CDR3. V gave up 1 base and J gave up 1 base, with 13 bases separating them. In DNA, the CDR3 is TGTGCCAGTAGTATAGGGTGGCAGGGGATCCAAGAGACCCAGTACTTC. Residues: CASSIGWQGIQETQYF.

The V gene is TRBV7-3, the J gene TRBJ2-3; TRBD1 aligns across 8 bases. CDR1 and CDR2 from the germline V gene are SGHTA and FQGTGA. The CDR3 runs to 14 residues. With V trimmed by 5 bases and J by 3 bases, 4 bases remained unmatched. The CDR3 loop is CASSHRQGTDTQYF. The CDR3, as DNA: TGTGCCAGCAGCCACAGACAGGGGACAGATACGCAGTATTTT.

The chain couples TRBV6-6 to TRBJ1-2; 8 bases fit TRBD1. The CDR3 runs to 17 residues. The ends lost 5 bases at V and 5 bases at J; junction bases unmatched: 16. Germline CDR1 MNHNY, CDR2 SVGAGI (reference sequence). For the CDR3, the DNA is TGTGCCAGCAGTCTTTTACCCCCGACAGGGGTGAAGTATGGCTACACCTTC. Translation: CASSLLPPTGVKYGYTF.

The chain couples TRBV28 to TRBJ1-2; 10 bases match TRBD1. The V gene end was trimmed by 3 bases and the J gene end by 9 bases; junction bases not matched to a gene: 4. CDR1 is MDHEN and CDR2 is SYDVKM in the germline V gene. This CDR3 contains 13 residues. The CDR3 spells CASSLTGGRSYTF. CDR3 sequence (DNA): TGTGCCAGCAGTTTGACAGGGGGCCGAAGCTACACCTTC.

The chain couples TRBV19 to TRBJ2-7, with TRBD1 identical over 8 bases. The germline gives CDR1 LNHDA, CDR2 SQIVND (reference sequence). CDR3 length: 14 amino acids. V lost 3 bases, J lost 6 bases, and 7 bases stayed unmatched. CDR3 in DNA: TGTGCCAGTAGTATGTCGGACAGGGTCGTCGAGCAGTACTTC. Translating it yields CASSMSDRVVEQYF.

V and J are TRBV24-1 and TRBJ1-2, with D perhaps matching TRBD1 (5 bases). CDR1 is KGHDR and CDR2 is SFDVKD in the germline V gene. Trimming took 6 bases from V and 8 from J, leaving 12 bases between them. The CDR3 length is 12 residues. CDR3 protein: CATSSGPAGYTF. The CDR3 DNA sequence: TGTGCCACCAGTTCAGGGCCGGCGGGCTACACCTTC.

The J gene is TRBJ2-7, the V gene TRBV28, with TRBD1 matching 8 bases. Germline V gene sequence: CDR1 MDHEN, CDR2 SYDVKM. Unmatched junction bases numbered 7, after V lost 3 bases and J lost 6 bases. The CDR3 covers 14 residues. CDR3: CASSFQGARIEQYF. The CDR3 DNA reads as TGTGCCAGCAGTTTCCAGGGGGCGCGAATCGAGCAGTACTTC.

This clone was recorded a few times. The chain is built from TRBV27 and TRBJ2-1; 7 nucleotides line up with TRBD1. The trim removed 3 bases at V and 2 bases at J, leaving 4 bases unmatched. Germline CDR1 is MNHEY and CDR2 is SMNVEV (reference sequence). The CDR3 contains 15 residues. The CDR3 sequence is CASSLTGPTYNEQFF. The CDR3 coding sequence is TGTGCCAGCAGTTTGACAGGGCCTACCTACAATGAGCAGTTCTTC.

The chain links TRBV5-6 to TRBJ1-2; perhaps TRBD1 as D (6 bases). The length of the CDR3 is 16 residues. Germline assignment: CDR1 SGHDT and CDR2 YYEEEE. V lost 2 bases, J lost 7 bases, and 21 bases lay in between. CDR3 bases: TGTGCCAGCAGCTTACGGCTACAGGGTGAAGGTGGTGGCTACACCTTC. Amino acid sequence: CASSLRLQGEGGGYTF.

The V gene is TRBV2, the J gene TRBJ1-1, with D perhaps matching TRBD1 (5 bases). CDR1 is SNHLY and CDR2 is FYNNEI in the germline V gene. This CDR3 has 14 amino acids. V gave up 10 bases and J gave up 1 base, with 16 bases separating them. CDR3 loop: CANKLQATNTEAFF. The CDR3 DNA is TGTGCCAACAAGTTACAGGCTACGAACACTGAAGCTTTCTTT.

The V and J genes are TRBV19 and TRBJ1-5, with TRBD1 matching 7 bases. This CDR3 has 18 amino acids. Losses at the gene ends were 5 bases for V and 0 bases for J; bases not matched to a gene: 13. Germline V lookup: CDR1 LNHDA, CDR2 SQIVND (reference sequence). The CDR3 spells CASSLPGQLTNSNQPQHF. DNA for the CDR3: TGTGCCAGTAGTTTACCGGGACAGCTCACTAATAGCAATCAGCCCCAGCATTTT. The complete variable domain, with remaining parts taken from reference TRBV19 and TRBJ1-5, reads DGGITQSPKYLFRKEGQNVTLSCEQNLNHDAMYWYRQDPGQGLRLIYYSQIVNDFQKGDIAEGYSVSREKKESFPLTVTSAQKNPTAFYLCASSLPGQLTNSNQPQHFGDGTRLSIL.

The chain joins TRBV7-2 to TRBJ2-7, with a weak D call TRBD1 (5 bases). CDR1 is SGHTA, CDR2 FQGNSA, per germline. The CDR3 totals 15 residues. The V gene lost 6 bases and the J gene lost 0 bases, with 15 bases spanning the gap. CDR3 sequence: CASRSRQTRSYEQYF. The CDR3 nucleotides are TGTGCCAGCAGATCGCGACAGACCCGCTCCTACGAGCAGTACTTC.

The chain has TRBV9 and TRBJ2-2; tentatively, D is TRBD2 (5 bases). V was shortened by 4 bases and J by 7 bases, with 8 bases between the two germline ends. Germline assignment: CDR1 SGDLS and CDR2 YYNGEE. The CDR3 consists of 12 residues. The CDR3 DNA is TGTGCCAGCAGCCCTAGCAGCGGGGAGCTGTTTTTT. Residues: CASSPSSGELFF.

The V gene is TRBV6-5, the J gene TRBJ1-1, with 8 bases identical to TRBD1. The V gene's germline CDR1 is MNHEY and CDR2 SVGAGI. The CDR3 is made up of 14 amino acids. Germline trimming cut 8 bases from V and 6 bases from J; bases unmatched to any gene: 11. The CDR3 loop is CASANRQGRAEAFF. CDR3 DNA sequence: TGTGCCAGCGCGAATAGACAGGGGCGAGCTGAAGCTTTCTTT.

The chain combines TRBV28 with TRBJ1-1; TRBD1 is a possible D gene (5 bases). This CDR3 is 20 amino acids long. In germline, CDR1 is MDHEN, CDR2 SYDVKM. V was shortened by 2 bases and J by 1 base, with 26 bases between the two germline ends. DNA of the CDR3: TGTGCCAGCAGTTTACCCATCAGAGTCGGGGGTGGAGTGTGGAACACTGAAGCTTTCTTT. Protein: CASSLPIRVGGGVWNTEAFF.

The chain uses TRBV27 and TRBJ2-3; a weak D match, TRBD1 (6 bases). The CDR3 is 13 residues long. Between the trimmed V and J ends, which lost 2 bases and 4 bases, there was a span of 7 bases. Germline loops: CDR1 MNHEY, CDR2 SMNVEV (reference sequence). CDR3 region: CASSLAGADTQYF. Here the CDR3 DNA reads TGTGCCAGCAGTTTAGCAGGGGCAGATACGCAGTATTTT.

In DNA form, the CDR3 reads TGTGCCAGCAGTCAGCTAACAGGGGGCCTACCCTCGCCCCAGCATTTT. Translating gives CASSQLTGGLPSPQHF. The chain couples TRBV27 to TRBJ1-5; 9 bases match TRBD1. The junction had 14 bases not matched to a gene; V was cut back by 5 bases and J by 9 bases. This CDR3 is built from 16 residues. CDR1 and CDR2 (germline): MNHEY, SMNVEV (reference sequence).

The rearrangement uses TRBV29-1 and TRBJ1-1; D gene uncertain. The CDR3 extends over 13 amino acids. Per germline, CDR1 SQVTM and CDR2 ANQGSEA. The germline V and J ends were trimmed by 3 bases and 8 bases, with 16 bases remaining between them. The CDR3 nucleotides are TGCAGCGTTGACCCGTATGTCTCCGAGGAAGCTTTCTTT. Translating it yields CSVDPYVSEEAFF.

The chain joins TRBV5-4 to TRBJ1-1; TRBD1 matches at 10 bases. CDR3 length equals 14 residues. The V gene end was trimmed by 4 bases and the J gene end by 4 bases; junction bases not matched to a gene: 4. CDR1 is SGHNT and CDR2 is YYREEE in the germline V gene (reference sequence). CDR3 region: CASSPTGGGTEAFF. As DNA, the CDR3 is TGTGCCAGCAGCCCGACAGGGGGCGGCACTGAAGCTTTCTTT.

The chain employs TRBV2 and TRBJ1-5; D unclear. Germline values: CDR1 SNHLY, CDR2 FYNNEI. Trimming stripped 8 bases from V and 3 bases from J, with 11 bases between. The CDR3 is 13 residues long. In nucleotides, the CDR3 is TGTGCCAGCGGTACAGAAATCAATCAGCCCCAGCATTTT. It encodes CASGTEINQPQHF. Drawing the rest from reference TRBV2 and TRBJ1-5, the complete variable domain is EPEVTQTPSHQVTQMGQEVILRCVPISNHLYFYWYRQILGQKVEFLVSFYNNEISEKSEIFDDQFSVERPDGSNFTLKIRSTKLEDSAMYFCASGTEINQPQHFGDGTRLSIL.